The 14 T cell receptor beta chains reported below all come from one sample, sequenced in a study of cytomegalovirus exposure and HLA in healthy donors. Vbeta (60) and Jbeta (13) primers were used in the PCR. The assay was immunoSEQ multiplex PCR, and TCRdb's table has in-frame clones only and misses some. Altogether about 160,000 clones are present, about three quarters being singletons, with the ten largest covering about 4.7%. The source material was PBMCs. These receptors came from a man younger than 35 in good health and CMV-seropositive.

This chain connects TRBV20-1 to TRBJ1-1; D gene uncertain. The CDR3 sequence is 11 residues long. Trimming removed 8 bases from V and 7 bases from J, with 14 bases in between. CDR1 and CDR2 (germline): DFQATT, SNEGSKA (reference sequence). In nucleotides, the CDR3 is TGCAGTACCCGCCTCTTAGTTGAAGCTTTCTTT. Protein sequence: CSTRLLVEAFF.

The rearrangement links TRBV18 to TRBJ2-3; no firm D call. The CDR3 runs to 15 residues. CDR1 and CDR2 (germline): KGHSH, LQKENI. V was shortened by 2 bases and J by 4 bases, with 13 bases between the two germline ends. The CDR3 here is CASSPSSRSADTQYF. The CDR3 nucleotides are TGTGCCAGCTCACCAAGTTCCCGAAGCGCAGATACGCAGTATTTT.

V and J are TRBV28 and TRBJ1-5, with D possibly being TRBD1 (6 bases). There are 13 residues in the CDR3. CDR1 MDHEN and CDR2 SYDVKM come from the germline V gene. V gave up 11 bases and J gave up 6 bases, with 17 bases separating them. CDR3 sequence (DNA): TGTGCCGCCGGGGAGGGGGGGACTCAGCCCCAGCATTTT. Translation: CAAGEGGTQPQHF. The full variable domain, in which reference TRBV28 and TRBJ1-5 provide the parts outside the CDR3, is DVKVTQSSRYLVKRTGEKVFLECVQDMDHENMFWYRQDPGLGLRLIYFSYDVKMKEKGDIPEGYSVSREKKERFSLILESASTNQTSMYLCAAGEGGTQPQHFGDGTRLSIL.

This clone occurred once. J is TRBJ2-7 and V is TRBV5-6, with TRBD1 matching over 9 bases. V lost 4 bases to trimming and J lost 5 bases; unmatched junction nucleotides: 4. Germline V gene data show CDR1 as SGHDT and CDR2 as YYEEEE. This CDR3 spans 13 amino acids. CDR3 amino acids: CASSPRDRDEQYV. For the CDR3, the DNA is TGTGCCAGCAGCCCCCGGGACAGGGACGAGCAGTACGTC.

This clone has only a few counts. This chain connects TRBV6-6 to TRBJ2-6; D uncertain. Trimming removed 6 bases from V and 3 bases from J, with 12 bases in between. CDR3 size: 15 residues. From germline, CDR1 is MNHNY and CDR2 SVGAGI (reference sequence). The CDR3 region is CASRAIQYGANVLTF. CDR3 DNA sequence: TGTGCCAGCAGAGCGATACAATATGGGGCCAACGTCCTGACTTTC.

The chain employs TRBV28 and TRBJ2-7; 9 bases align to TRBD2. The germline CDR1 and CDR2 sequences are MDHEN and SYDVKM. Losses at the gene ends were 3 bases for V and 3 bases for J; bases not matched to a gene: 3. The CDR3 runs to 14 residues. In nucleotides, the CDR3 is TGTGCCAGCAGTTTCTCTAGCGGGATCTACGAGCAGTACGTC. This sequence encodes CASSFSSGIYEQYV.

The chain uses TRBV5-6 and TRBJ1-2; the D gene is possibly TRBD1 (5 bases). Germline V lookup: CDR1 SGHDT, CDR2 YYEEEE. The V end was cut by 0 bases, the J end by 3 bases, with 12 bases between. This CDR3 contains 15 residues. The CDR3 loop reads CASSLADRGYYGYTF. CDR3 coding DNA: TGTGCCAGCAGCTTGGCCGATCGGGGGTACTATGGCTACACCTTC.

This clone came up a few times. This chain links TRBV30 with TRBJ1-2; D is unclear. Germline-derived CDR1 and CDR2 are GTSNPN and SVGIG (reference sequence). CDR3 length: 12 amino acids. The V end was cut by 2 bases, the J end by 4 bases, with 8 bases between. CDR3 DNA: TGTGCCTGGAGTCCCCAGGTCTATGGCTACACCTTC. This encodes CAWSPQVYGYTF. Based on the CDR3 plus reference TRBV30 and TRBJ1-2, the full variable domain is SQTIHQWPATLVQPVGSPLSLECTVEGTSNPNLYWYRQAAGRGLQLLFYSVGIGQISSEVPQNLSASRPQDRQFILSSKKLLLSDSGFYLCAWSPQVYGYTFGSGTRLTVV.

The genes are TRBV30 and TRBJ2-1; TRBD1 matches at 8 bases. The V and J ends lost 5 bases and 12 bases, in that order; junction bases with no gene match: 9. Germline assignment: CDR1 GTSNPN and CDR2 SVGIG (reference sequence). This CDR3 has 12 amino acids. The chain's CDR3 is CAWAGQAARQFF. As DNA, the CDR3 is TGTGCCTGGGCGGGACAGGCAGCGAGGCAGTTCTTC.

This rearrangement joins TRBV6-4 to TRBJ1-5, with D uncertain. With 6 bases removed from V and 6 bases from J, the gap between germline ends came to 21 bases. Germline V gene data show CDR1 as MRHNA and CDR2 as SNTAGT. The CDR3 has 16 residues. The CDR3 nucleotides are TGTGCCAGCAGAAAGCGACCCCCCGGCCTATCTCAGCCCCAGCATTTT. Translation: CASRKRPPGLSQPQHF.

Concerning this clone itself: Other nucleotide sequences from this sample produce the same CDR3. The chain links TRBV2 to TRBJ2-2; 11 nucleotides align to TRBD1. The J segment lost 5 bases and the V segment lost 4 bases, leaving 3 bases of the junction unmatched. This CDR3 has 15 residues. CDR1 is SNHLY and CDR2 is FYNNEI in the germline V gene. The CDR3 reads CASSVGTGGTGELFF. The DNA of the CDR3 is TGTGCCAGCAGTGTGGGGACAGGGGGAACCGGGGAGCTGTTTTTT.

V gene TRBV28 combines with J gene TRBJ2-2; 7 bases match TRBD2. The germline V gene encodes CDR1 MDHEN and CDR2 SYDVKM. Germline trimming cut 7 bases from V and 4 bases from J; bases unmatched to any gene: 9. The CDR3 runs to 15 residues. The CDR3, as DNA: TGTGCCAGCATTCCCCGACTAGCCGGCACCGGGGAGCTGTTTTTT. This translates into CASIPRLAGTGELFF.

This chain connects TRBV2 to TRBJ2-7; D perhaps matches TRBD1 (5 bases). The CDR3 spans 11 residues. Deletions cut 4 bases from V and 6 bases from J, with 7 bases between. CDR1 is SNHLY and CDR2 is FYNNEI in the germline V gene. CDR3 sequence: CASSGQGEQYV. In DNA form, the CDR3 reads TGTGCCAGCAGTGGCCAGGGCGAGCAGTACGTC.

CDR3 sequence reads: CASSTSTGATEAFF. The CDR3, as DNA: TGTGCCAGCAGTACCTCGACAGGGGCCACTGAAGCTTTCTTT. This chain connects TRBV6-5 to TRBJ1-1; 8 positions agree with TRBD1. Germline lookup yields CDR1 MNHEY and CDR2 SVGAGI. The V segment lost 5 bases and the J segment 4 bases; nucleotides outside the gene matches: 6. CDR3 length: 14 residues.